This T cell receptor beta chain comes out of a study of technical replicates of blood from a handful of donors. CDR3 length: 14 residues. V was shortened by 2 bases and J by 8 bases, with 13 bases between the two germline ends. Germline CDR1 is MGHDK and CDR2 is SYGVNS. TCRdb's copy holds only in-frame clones and misses some; the assay was immunoSEQ multiplex PCR. The sample lists about 75,000 clones, about 90% occurring once. The genes are TRBV25-1 and TRBJ2-1; no reliable D call. The sample was T cells isolated from PBMCs. This sequence was found in a human donor in good health. CDR3 nucleotides: TGTGCCAGCAGTGAAGGTTCCCTTGGGCATGAGCAGTTCTTC. This encodes CASSEGSLGHEQFF.